This T cell receptor (beta chain) emerged from a study of blood T cell repertoires in COVID-19 (dated by TCRdb to between 2020 and 2021). Notes on the research overall: Samples covering the acute and convalescent phases of COVID-19 were provided by collaborators in the United States, Italy and Spain. The samples were drawn from the first 160 participants of the ongoing ImmuneRACE study and from 1,254 subjects provided by 6 global collaborators. Deeply sampled blood TCRbeta repertoires from subjects exposed to, actively infected with, or recovered from COVID-19 were included in the dataset. Sample metadata almost always included a de-identified subject ID, COVID-19 status, age in years and sex. The material from the prospective study consisted of cDNA or gDNA derived from T cells, B-cell-depleted T cells, or PBMCs. Where HLA class I and class II types were available, the types were taken from metadata supplied by the sample provider, not from assay-based typing. The repertoires were made available in a free public database intended to serve as a resource for research on the immune response to SARS-CoV-2.

Whole blood was collected in K2EDTA tubes by collaborating institutions according to the institutions' own protocols. For TCRbeta analysis, collaborators shipped samples in one of three forms: frozen whole blood, isolated PBMCs, or DNA extracted from either of those sample types. TCRbeta CDR3 regions were amplified from genomic DNA using the immunoSEQ Assay, a bias-controlled multiplex PCR. The paper's processing steps were these. Nucleated cell counts per sample were estimated from amplification of reference gene primers within the assay. To quantify the absolute abundance of each unique TCRbeta CDR3 rearrangement, sequence reads were collapsed and filtered. Productive Simpson clonality was computed per sample as the square root of Simpson's diversity index over productive rearrangements. Drawn from immuneACCESS, this table holds only the in-frame rearrangements with V and J called that TCRdb kept. Clones are partly lost; checked studies trace under half to an unresolved V gene and leave the rest unexplained. That table supplies the V and J calls and clone size; D and trimming were determined from the DNA. This sample holds 250,000 to 350,000 clones; around four fifths were observed only once. Around 3.9% of the sample is taken by the ten largest.

Trimming removed 9 bases from V and 6 bases from J; the gene matches leave 7 bases unexplained. CDR1 and CDR2, looked up from the germline V gene, are SNHLY and FYNNEI. The CDR3 sequence holds 12 residues, the cysteine and phenylalanine included. CDR3 DNA only is kept here, 36 bases in frame from base 1. Comment on this clone: There is no known antigen for this receptor. One base away there is no much larger clone; base qualities are not given.

What the research found in general, with its limitations: Clinical and demographic metadata were provided uncurated, with the amount varying by source and participant.

This TCR was sampled from a woman in her 50s with active or convalescent COVID-19. The sample consisted of peripheral blood. The chain is encoded by TRBV2 joined to TRBJ2-5, with 7 central nucleotides matching TRBD1. The encoded CDR3 is CARGQDLQTQYF. The DNA sequence reads TGTGCCAGAGGACAGGACTTGCAGACCCAGTACTTC.